Only a few counts were recorded for the clone carrying this T cell receptor (beta chain). As yet, its antigen is unknown. The CDR3 loop spans 17 amino acids. The germline V gene has CDR1 SGHVS and CDR2 FQNEAQ. With 6 bases clipped from V and 3 bases from J, the junction kept 13 bases outside the gene matches. This sample's time point: patch test 1, 2 weeks after DPC sensitization. Stated treatment: therapeutic diphenylcyclopropenone sensitization with weekly scalp DPC. The study drew its donors from alopecia patients who were 18 to 70 years old and suitable for DPC. This specimen belongs to a study of human T cells and chemical hapten exposure. On the study more broadly: The sensitizer, 2% DPC, was used on approximately 2 cm by approximately 2 cm of upper inner arm skin. Variability of per-sample TCR yields stemmed mainly from small differences in pooled library volume.

Study findings and constraints: With regard to DPC sensitization, TCRs above 1 in 1000 frequency did not change.

In TCRdb, the RACE reads were re-called with MiXCR into one record per CDR3 protein. Among 150,000 to 200,000 distinct CDR3 sequences listed, roughly 14% were seen once. The receptor was isolated from a woman in her twenties or thirties with alopecia areata. Some clones in this sample may be carry-over from other donors' samples. The specimen comprised whole blood, sampled in connection with sensitization to the hapten diphenylcyclopropenone (DPC). The chain has TRBV7-8 and TRBJ1-5, with TRBD1 identical over 8 bases. This CDR3 reads CASSPSKTGAINQPQHF. The CDR3 bases are TGTGCCAGCAGTCCCTCAAAGACAGGGGCGATCAATCAGCCCCAGCATTTT.